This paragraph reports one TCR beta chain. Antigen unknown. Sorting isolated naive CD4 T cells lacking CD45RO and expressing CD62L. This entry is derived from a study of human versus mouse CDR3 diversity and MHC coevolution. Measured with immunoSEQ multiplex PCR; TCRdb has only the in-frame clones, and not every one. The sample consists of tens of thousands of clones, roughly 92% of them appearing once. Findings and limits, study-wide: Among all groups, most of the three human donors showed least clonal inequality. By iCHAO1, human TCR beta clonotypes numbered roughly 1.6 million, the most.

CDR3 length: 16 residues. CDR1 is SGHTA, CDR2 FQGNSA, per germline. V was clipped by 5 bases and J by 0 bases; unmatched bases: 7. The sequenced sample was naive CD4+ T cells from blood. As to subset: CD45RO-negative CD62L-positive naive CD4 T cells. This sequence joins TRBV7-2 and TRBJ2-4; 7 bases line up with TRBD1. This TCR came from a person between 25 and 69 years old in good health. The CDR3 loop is CASSLRQGLAKNIQYF. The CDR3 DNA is TGTGCCAGCAGCCTCCGACAGGGTCTAGCCAAAAACATTCAGTACTTC.